This T cell receptor beta chain was sequenced during a study of CD8 T cells in Susac syndrome. Germline lookup yields CDR1 KGHDR and CDR2 SFDVKD. Trimming took 5 bases from V and 6 from J, leaving 13 bases between them. The CDR3 runs to 13 residues. Random hexamers were used to reverse transcribe an amount of roughly 0.5 to 1 ug RNA. Using its own MiXCR run on the immunoSEQ multiplex PCR reads, TCRdb lists one record per CDR3 protein. The sample records approximately 120,000 distinct CDR3 sequences, about 93% being singletons. This receptor was taken from a human donor with multiple sclerosis. The chain joins TRBV24-1 to TRBJ2-7, with TRBD2 as a possible D gene (6 bases). The specimen was CD8+ T cells from PBMCs. CDR3 coding DNA: TGTGCCACCAGTGCTCTCCGGGGAGGCGAGCAGTACTTC. This sequence encodes CATSALRGGEQYF.